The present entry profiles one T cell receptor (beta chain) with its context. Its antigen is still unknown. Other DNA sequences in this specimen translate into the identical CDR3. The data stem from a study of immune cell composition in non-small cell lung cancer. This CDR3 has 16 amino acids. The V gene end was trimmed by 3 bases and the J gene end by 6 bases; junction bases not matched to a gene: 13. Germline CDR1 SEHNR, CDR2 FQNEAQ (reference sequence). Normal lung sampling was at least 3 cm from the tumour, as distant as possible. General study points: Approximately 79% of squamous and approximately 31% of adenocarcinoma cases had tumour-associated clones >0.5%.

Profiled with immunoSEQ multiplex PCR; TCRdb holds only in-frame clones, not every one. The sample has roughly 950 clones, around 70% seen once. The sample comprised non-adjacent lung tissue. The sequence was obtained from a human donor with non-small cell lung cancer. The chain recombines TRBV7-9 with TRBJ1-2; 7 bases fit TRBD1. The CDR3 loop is CASSFHRDRGLDGYTF. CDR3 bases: TGTGCCAGCAGCTTTCACCGGGATAGGGGGCTGGATGGCTACACCTTC.